This TCR beta chain appears in the sequencing data of a study of blood T cell repertoires in COVID-19. Germline V CDR1 and CDR2: MGHDK, SYGVNS. V lost 4 bases to trimming and J lost 2 bases; unmatched junction nucleotides: 3. The CDR3 is 14 residues long. Assay used: immunoSEQ multiplex PCR; TCRdb lists only in-frame clones, some missing. The sample contains 100,000 or so clones, around 76% of which appear only once. The rearrangement links TRBV25-1 to TRBJ2-7; 9 bases map to TRBD1. What was sequenced was peripheral blood. This sequence originates from a woman aged 70-85 years with acute or convalescent COVID-19. The CDR3 DNA sequence: TGTGCCAGCAGTGCACAGGGGGCCCCCTACGAGCAGTACTTC. Translation gives CASSAQGAPYEQYF.